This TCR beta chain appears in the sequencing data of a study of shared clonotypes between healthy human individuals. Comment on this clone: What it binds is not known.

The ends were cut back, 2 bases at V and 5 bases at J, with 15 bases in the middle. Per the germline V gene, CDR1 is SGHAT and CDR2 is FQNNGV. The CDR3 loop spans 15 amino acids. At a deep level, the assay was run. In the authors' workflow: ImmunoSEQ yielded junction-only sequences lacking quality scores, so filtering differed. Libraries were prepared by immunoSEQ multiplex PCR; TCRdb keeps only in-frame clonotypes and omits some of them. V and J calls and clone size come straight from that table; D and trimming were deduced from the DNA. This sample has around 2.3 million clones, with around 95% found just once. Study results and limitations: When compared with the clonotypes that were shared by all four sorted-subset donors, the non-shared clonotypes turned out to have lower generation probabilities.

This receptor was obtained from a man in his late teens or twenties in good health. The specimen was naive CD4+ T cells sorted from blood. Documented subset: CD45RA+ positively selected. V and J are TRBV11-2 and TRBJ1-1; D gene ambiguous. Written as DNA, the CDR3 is TGTGCCAGCAGCTTACTTAGGGCATTAAGAACTGAAGCTTTCTTT. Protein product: CASSLLRALRTEAFF.